Included here is one T cell receptor (beta chain) sequence, with context. The V end lost 8 bases, the J end lost 7 bases, and 17 bases lay between the germline ends. The CDR3 covers 14 residues. Germline V CDR1 and CDR2: LGHNA, YNFKEQ. Individual cDNA molecules had unique molecular identifiers attached to them by the library. TCRdb reprocessed the RACE reads via MiXCR and lists one record per CDR3 protein. The table lists about 160,000 distinct CDR3 sequences, around a quarter of them singletons. The sample belongs to a study of human T cells and chemical hapten exposure. Study information: Patch testing placed 0.01% DPC on the upper back, with readings at 6 days.

Specified time point: patch test 3, about 24 weeks after DPC sensitization. Noted treatment: therapeutic diphenylcyclopropenone sensitization with weekly scalp DPC. The rearrangement uses TRBV4-2 and TRBJ2-2; D may be TRBD1 or TRBD2 (6 bases each). Here the sequenced sample was whole blood, taken in connection with sensitization to the hapten diphenylcyclopropenone (DPC). The receptor's source is a woman aged 18-35 years with alopecia areata. Some clones in this sample may be carry-over from other donors' samples. DNA of the CDR3: TGTGCCAGCCGACTAGGGGGACTGAGCGGGGAGCTGTTTTTT. As protein: CASRLGGLSGELFF.